This T cell receptor (beta chain) derives from a study of T-cell reconstitution after alpha-beta-depleted transplantation in children. As regards this clonotype: Antigen specificity is unknown.

Unique molecular identifiers were used to barcode this TCRbeta library. From the PCR reads, TCRdb called clonotypes with MiXCR, one entry per CDR3 protein. The sample lists a few hundred thousand distinct CDR3 sequences; 23% were seen once. This CDR3 has 16 residues. The V end was cut by 4 bases, the J end by 0 bases, with 11 bases between. Per germline, CDR1 SGHNT and CDR2 YYREEE (reference sequence). Study-wide results and limits: In patients about two months after transplant, alpha-beta T cells reportedly arose from several hundred expanded graft clones. T-cell numbers and diversity one year post-transplant derived largely from freshly generated T cells. Some patients' high day-60 TCRbeta diversity was traced to surviving recipient T cells and thymic progenitors.

The material was PBMCs, mostly from graft donor cells, obtained 180 days after TCRalphabeta/CD19-depleted stem cell transplant. This sequence joins TRBV5-4 and TRBJ2-6; D gene unclear. The receptor's source is a male patient younger than 18 who had a stem cell transplant for acute lymphoblastic leukemia, so the T cells may come from the graft donor. The CDR3 spells CASSDRQISGANVLTF. DNA of the CDR3: TGTGCCAGCAGCGACCGCCAGATCTCTGGGGCCAACGTCCTGACTTTC.